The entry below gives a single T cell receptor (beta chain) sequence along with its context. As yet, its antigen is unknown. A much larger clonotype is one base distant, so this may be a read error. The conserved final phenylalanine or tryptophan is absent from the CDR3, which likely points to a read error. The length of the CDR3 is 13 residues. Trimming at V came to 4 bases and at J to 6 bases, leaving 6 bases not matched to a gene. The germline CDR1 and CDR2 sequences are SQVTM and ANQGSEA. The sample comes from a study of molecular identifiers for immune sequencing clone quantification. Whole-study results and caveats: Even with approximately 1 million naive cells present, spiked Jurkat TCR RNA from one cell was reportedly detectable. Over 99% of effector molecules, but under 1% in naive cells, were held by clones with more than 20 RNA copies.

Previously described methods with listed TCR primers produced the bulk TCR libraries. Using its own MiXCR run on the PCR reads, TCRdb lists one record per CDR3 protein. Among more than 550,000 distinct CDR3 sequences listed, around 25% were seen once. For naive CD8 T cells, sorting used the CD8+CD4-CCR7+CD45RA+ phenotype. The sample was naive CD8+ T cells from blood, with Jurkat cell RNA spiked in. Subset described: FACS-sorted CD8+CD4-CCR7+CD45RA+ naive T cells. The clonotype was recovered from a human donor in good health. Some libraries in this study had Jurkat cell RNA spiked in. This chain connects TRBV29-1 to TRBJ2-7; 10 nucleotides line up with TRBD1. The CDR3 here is CSVAGTGDREQYS. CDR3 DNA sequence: TGCAGCGTTGCCGGGACAGGGGATCGCGAGCAGTACTCC.